The entry that follows covers one T cell receptor beta chain sequence. These data come from a study of blood T cell repertoires in COVID-19. Whole-study context: The United States, Italy and Spain provided the acute and convalescent COVID-19 samples.

Those who participated ranged in age from roughly 18 to 90 years and resided in approximately 23 US areas. Which cohort a participant joined came from the clinical history participants gave. Donors of Cohort 3 who recovered were those that had two negative PCRs, clearance, or symptom resolution. TCRdb keeps only in-frame clones here, not all; method: immunoSEQ multiplex PCR. Counted here are 300,000 or so clones, 90% occurring once; the ten biggest clones make up 2.6%. The sequence was collected from a man aged 60-69 years who had recovered from COVID-19. Sequenced input: PBMCs or T cells enriched from blood (not recorded which).

CDR3 sequence (DNA): TGTGCCAGCAGCCAAACCACAGGACGCCTAAACTATGGCTACACCTTC. Translating it yields CASSQTTGRLNYGYTF. The V and J genes are TRBV3-1 (or the pseudogene TRBV3-2) and TRBJ1-2; maybe TRBD1 (5 bases). V dropped 2 bases and J dropped 2 bases, with 15 bases sitting between them. The CDR3 loop spans 16 amino acids. Germline lookup yields CDR1 LGHDT and CDR2 YNNKEL (reference sequence).